The entry below describes one T cell receptor (beta chain). Germline CDR1 is KGHSH and CDR2 is LQKENI. CDR3 length: 15 residues. The V end was cut by 3 bases, the J end by 7 bases, with 16 bases between. In the source study's methods: From reference gene primer amplification, estimates of nucleated cell counts were derived. Using immunoSEQ multiplex PCR, the repertoire was profiled, and TCRdb retains in-frame clones only, with some absent. That table supplies the V and J calls and clone size; D and trimming were determined from the DNA. Among some 300,000 clones listed, roughly 86% were seen once. This sample is drawn from a study of blood T cell repertoires in COVID-19. Study-level information: Both acute and convalescent COVID-19 samples were obtained from the United States, Italy and Spain. Nucleic acid was either cDNA or gDNA, and it came from T cells, B-cell-depleted T cells, or PBMCs.

The sample was PBMCs or T cells enriched from blood (not recorded which). The sequence was obtained from a woman in her forties or fifties who had been exposed to COVID-19. The chain recombines TRBV18 with TRBJ2-1; unclear D gene. In nucleotides, the CDR3 is TGTGCCAGCTCACCCTCAGCAGTCTTGAGGAATGAGCAGTTCTTC. This translates into CASSPSAVLRNEQFF.